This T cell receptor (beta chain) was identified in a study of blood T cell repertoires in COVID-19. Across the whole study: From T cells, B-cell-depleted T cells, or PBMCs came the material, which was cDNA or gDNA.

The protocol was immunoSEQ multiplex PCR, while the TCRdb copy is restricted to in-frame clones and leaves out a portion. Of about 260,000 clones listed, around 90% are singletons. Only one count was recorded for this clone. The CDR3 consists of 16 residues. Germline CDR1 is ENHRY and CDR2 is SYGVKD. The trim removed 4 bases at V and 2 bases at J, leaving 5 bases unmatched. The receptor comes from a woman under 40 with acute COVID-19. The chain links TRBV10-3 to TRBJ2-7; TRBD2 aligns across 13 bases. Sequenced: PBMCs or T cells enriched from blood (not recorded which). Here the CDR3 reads CAISGTSGSNTYEQYF. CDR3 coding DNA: TGTGCCATCAGTGGGACTAGCGGGAGTAACACCTACGAGCAGTACTTC.